This TCR beta chain was recovered during a study of cytomegalovirus exposure and HLA in healthy donors. Study observations and caveats: Confirmation in vitro established that three CMV-associated chains were specific for CMV antigens. More clonal expansion characterized HLA-associated TCR beta chains than equally common others in a later analysis. According to an earlier analysis, most TCR beta V segments yielded productive rearrangements about 87% or about 30% of the time.

Germline-derived CDR1 and CDR2 are SSHAT and FNYEAQ (reference sequence). This CDR3 region has 13 residues. J was trimmed by 4 bases and V by 11 bases; bases with no gene match: 10. Primers for the PCR totalled 60 Vbeta and 13 Jbeta. The method was immunoSEQ multiplex PCR; TCRdb's version includes in-frame clones alone and lacks a portion of them. Among 90,000 to 120,000 clones listed, 84% were seen once. Concerning this clone: The antigen is not known.

The sample consisted of PBMCs. The sequence derives from a woman between 18 and 29 years old in good health and CMV-seronegative. The V and J genes are TRBV7-7 and TRBJ2-7; 8 bases are a match to TRBD2. In DNA form, the CDR3 reads TGTGCCCGGCCAGCGGGGGCGTTGTACGAGCAGTACTTC. It codes for CARPAGALYEQYF.